This is a list of T cell receptor beta chains from one sample in a study of type 1 regulatory T cells. TCRdb redid the calling of the reads with MiXCR, one entry per CDR3 protein. The sample carries around 88,000 distinct CDR3 sequences, about a third recorded once. Sequenced sample: CD4+ T cells, either the whole sample or a sorted fraction (not recorded which). The receptors originated from a human donor in good health. The CDR3 runs from the conserved cysteine through the conserved F or W. D genes are given only for firm matches. Clone size, where shown, is once, few, many, or a class for clones that have expanded.

V: TRBV7-2
J: TRBJ2-1
D: .
size: .
CDR3: CASSASMGPNEQFF

V: TRBV14
J: TRBJ1-1
D: .
size: .
CDR3: CASSRLTGMNTEAFF

V: TRBV5-1
J: TRBJ2-5
D: .
size: .
CDR3: CASSFRSQETQYF

V: TRBV28
J: TRBJ2-7
D: .
size: few
CDR3: CASSLADTYEQYF

V: TRBV20-1
J: TRBJ2-5
D: TRBD1
size: few
CDR3: CSAAGTGGETQYF

V: TRBV6-1
J: TRBJ1-5
D: .
size: .
CDR3: CASAGQSTYSNQPQHF

V: TRBV2
J: TRBJ2-1
D: TRBD1
size: .
CDR3: CASSDTGGMSPEQFF

V: TRBV29-1
J: TRBJ2-2
D: TRBD1
size: few
CDR3: CSVRTGETTGELFF

V: TRBV6-1
J: TRBJ1-3
D: .
size: .
CDR3: CASSDWVAGNTIYF

V: TRBV3-1
J: TRBJ2-3
D: .
size: few
CDR3: CASSPIQTDTQYF

V: TRBV7-3
J: TRBJ2-3
D: TRBD1
size: .
CDR3: CASSLGLGQNTDTQYF

V: TRBV13
J: TRBJ2-4
D: .
size: few
CDR3: CASSRYERELSKSKNIQYF

V: TRBV7-8
J: TRBJ2-4
D: .
size: .
CDR3: CASSARASGSKNIQYF

V: TRBV3-1
J: TRBJ2-5
D: .
size: .
CDR3: CASSQGQRQETQYF